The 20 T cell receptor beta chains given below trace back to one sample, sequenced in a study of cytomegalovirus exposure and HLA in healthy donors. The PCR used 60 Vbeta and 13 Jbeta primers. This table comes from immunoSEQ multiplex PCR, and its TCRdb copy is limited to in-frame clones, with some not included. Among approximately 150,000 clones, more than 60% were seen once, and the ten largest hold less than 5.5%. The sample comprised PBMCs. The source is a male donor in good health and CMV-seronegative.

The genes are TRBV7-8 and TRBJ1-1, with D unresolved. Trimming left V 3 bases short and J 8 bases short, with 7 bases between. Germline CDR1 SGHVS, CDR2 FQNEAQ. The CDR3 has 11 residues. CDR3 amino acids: CASSLPGEAFF. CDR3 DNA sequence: TGTGCCAGCAGCTTGCCAGGAGAAGCTTTCTTT.

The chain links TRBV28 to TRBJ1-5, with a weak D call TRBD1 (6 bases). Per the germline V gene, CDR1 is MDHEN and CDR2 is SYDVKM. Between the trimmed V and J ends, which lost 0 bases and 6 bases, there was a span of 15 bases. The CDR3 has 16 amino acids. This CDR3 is CASSLWGGGDGQPQHF. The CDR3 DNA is TGTGCCAGCAGTTTATGGGGCGGGGGCGATGGTCAGCCCCAGCATTTT.

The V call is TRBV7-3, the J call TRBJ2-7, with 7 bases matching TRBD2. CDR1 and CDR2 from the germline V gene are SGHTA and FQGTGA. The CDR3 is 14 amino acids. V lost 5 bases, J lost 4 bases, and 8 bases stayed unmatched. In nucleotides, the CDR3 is TGTGCCAGCAGCCTGAGCGGGGATCTATACGAGCAGTACTTC. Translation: CASSLSGDLYEQYF.

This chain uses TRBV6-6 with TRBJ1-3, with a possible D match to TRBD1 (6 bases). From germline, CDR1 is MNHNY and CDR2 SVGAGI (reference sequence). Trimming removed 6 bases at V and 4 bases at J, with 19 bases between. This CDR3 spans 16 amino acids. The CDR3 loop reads CASRREQGLRGNTIYF. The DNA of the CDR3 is TGTGCCAGCAGGAGAGAACAGGGATTGAGAGGAAACACCATATATTTT.

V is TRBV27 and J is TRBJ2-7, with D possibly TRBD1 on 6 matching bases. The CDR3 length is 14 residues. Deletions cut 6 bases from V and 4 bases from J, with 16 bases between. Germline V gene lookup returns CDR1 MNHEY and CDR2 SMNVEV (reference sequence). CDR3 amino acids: CASRSVGGPYEQYF. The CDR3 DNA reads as TGTGCCAGCAGGTCCGTAGGGGGACCTTACGAGCAGTACTTC.

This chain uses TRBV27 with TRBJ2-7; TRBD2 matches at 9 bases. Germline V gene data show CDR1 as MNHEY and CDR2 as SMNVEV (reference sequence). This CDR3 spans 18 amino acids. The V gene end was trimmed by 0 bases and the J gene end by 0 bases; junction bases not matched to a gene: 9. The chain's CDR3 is CASSLSFVLAGFSYEQYF. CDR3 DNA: TGTGCCAGCAGTTTATCGTTTGTACTAGCGGGCTTCTCCTACGAGCAGTACTTC.

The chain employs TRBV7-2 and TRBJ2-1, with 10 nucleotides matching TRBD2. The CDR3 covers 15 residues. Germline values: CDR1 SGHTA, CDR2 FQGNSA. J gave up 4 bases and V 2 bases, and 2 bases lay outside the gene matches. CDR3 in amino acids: CASSLQAGGYNEQFF. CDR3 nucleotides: TGTGCCAGCAGCTTACAAGCGGGAGGGTACAATGAGCAGTTCTTC.

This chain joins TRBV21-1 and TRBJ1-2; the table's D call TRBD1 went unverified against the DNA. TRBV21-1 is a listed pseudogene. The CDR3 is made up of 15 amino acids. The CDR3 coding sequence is TGTGCCAGCAGCAAGAGGGACATCCGTAACTATGGCTACACCTTC. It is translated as CASSKRDIRNYGYTF.

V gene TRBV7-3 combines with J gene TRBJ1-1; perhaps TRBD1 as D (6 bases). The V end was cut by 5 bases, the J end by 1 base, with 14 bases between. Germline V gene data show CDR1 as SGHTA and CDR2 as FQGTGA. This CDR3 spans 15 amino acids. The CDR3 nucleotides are TGTGCCAGCAGCCTCCAGACAGGTGGGAACACTGAAGCTTTCTTT. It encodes CASSLQTGGNTEAFF.

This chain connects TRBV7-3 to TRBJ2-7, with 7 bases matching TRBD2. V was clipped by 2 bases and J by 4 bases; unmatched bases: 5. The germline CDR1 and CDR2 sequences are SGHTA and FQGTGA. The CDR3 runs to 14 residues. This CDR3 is CASSLGSGSYEQYF. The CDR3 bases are TGTGCCAGCAGCTTAGGTAGCGGGTCGTACGAGCAGTACTTC.

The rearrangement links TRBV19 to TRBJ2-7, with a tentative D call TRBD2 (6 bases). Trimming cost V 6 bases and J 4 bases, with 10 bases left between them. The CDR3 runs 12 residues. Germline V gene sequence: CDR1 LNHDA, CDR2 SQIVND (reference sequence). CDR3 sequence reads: CASSQGGYEQYF. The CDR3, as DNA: TGTGCCAGTAGCCAAGGAGGGTACGAGCAGTACTTC.

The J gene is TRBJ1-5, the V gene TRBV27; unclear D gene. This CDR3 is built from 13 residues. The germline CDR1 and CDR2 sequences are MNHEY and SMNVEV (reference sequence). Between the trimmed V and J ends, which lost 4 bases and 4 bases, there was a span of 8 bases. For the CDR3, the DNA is TGTGCCAGCAGTTGGGCCCCTAATCAGCCCCAGCATTTT. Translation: CASSWAPNQPQHF.

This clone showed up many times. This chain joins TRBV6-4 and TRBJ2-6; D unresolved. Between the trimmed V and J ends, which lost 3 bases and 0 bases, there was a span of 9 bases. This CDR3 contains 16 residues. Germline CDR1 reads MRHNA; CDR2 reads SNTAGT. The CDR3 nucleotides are TGTGCCAGCAGTGAAGGTAGCCCCTCTGGGGCCAACGTCCTGACTTTC. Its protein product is CASSEGSPSGANVLTF.

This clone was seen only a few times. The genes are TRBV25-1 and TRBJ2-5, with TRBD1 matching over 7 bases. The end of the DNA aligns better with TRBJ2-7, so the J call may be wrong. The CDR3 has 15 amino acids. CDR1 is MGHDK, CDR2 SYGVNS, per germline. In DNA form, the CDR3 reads TGTGCCAGCAGTGGATCCGGGACAGTCTCCTACGAGCAGTACTTC. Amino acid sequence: CASSGSGTVSYEQYF.

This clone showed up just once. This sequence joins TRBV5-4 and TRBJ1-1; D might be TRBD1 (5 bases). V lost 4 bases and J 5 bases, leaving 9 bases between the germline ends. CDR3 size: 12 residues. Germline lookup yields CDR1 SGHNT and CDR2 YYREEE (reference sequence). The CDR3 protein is CASSHSGTEAFF. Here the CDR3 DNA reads TGTGCCAGCAGCCATTCAGGGACTGAAGCTTTCTTT. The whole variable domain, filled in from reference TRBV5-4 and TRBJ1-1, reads ETGVTQSPTHLIKTRGQQVTLRCSSQSGHNTVSWYQQALGQGPQFIFQYYREEENGRGNFPPRFSGLQFPNYSSELNVNALELDDSALYLCASSHSGTEAFFGQGTRLTVV.

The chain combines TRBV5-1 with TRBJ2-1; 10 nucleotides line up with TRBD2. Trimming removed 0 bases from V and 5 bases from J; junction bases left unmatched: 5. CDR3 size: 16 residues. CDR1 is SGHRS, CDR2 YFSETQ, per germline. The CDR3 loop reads CASSLDTSGADNEQFF. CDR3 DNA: TGCGCCAGCAGCTTGGACACTAGCGGGGCTGACAATGAGCAGTTCTTC.

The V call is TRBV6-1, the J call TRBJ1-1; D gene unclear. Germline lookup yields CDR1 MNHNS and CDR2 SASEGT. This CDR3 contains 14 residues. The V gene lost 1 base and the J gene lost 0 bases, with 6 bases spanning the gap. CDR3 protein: CASSEVQMNTEAFF. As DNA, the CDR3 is TGTGCCAGCAGTGAAGTGCAGATGAACACTGAAGCTTTCTTT.

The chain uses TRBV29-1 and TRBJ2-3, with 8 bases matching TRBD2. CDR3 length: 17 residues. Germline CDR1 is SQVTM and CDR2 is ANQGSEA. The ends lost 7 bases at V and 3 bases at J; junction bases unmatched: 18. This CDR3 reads CSGGGLAGRAGTDTQYF. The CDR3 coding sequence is TGCAGCGGTGGGGGGCTAGCGGGCCGAGCGGGGACAGATACGCAGTATTTT.

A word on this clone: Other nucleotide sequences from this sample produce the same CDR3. In nucleotides, the CDR3 is TGTGCCAGCAGTGAAGGCTCAGGGCCCTACGAGCAGTACTTC. Its protein product is CASSEGSGPYEQYF. The rearrangement uses TRBV6-1 and TRBJ2-7, with D tentatively TRBD1 (5 bases). Germline V gives CDR1 MNHNS, CDR2 SASEGT. The CDR3 runs 14 residues. V gave up 1 base and J gave up 2 bases, with 9 bases separating them.

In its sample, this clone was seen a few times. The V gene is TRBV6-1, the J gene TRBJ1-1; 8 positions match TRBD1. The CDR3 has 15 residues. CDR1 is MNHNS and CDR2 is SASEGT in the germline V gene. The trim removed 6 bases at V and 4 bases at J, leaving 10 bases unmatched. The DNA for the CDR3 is TGTGCCAGCAGCACGAAACAGGGGGTGGGCACTGAAGCTTTCTTT. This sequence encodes CASSTKQGVGTEAFF.